The 24 T cell receptor beta chains given below trace back to one sample, sequenced in a study of T cell clones after liver transplantation. Here immunoSEQ multiplex PCR was the method, and the copy in TCRdb shows in-frame clones only, minus some. The sample includes approximately 55,000 clones, roughly 74% of them seen just once. The sample here was CD4+ T cells from blood, taken approximately 54 months after liver transplant. The receptors were gathered from a human patient who received a liver transplant. Some T cells may be provided by the graft donor.

This chain joins TRBV25-1 and TRBJ1-6, with no clear D. V lost 4 bases and J lost 6, with 10 bases in between. The CDR3 sequence is 14 residues long. Germline V CDR1 and CDR2: MGHDK, SYGVNS. The CDR3 DNA is TGTGCCAGCAGTGTCTCTTATCTTAATTCACCCCTCCACTTT. Translation: CASSVSYLNSPLHF.

The chain employs TRBV6-6 and TRBJ1-4; a weak D match, TRBD1 (5 bases). This CDR3 contains 16 residues. In germline, CDR1 is MNHNY, CDR2 SVGAGI (reference sequence). V was clipped by 0 bases and J by 8 bases, with 16 bases between them. The CDR3, as DNA: TGTGCCAGCAGTTACTCGGGAGGGGAAAGGAAAGAAAAACTGTTTTTT. Translated, it gives CASSYSGGERKEKLFF.

The chain is built from TRBV7-2 and TRBJ1-2; 7 bases line up with TRBD1. The CDR3 is 14 amino acids. Unmatched junction bases numbered 2, after V lost 3 bases and J lost 1 base. Per the germline V gene, CDR1 is SGHTA and CDR2 is FQGNSA. CDR3 DNA sequence: TGTGCCAGCAGCTTCGCAGGGGGTAACTATGGCTACACCTTC. Amino acid sequence: CASSFAGGNYGYTF.

The rearrangement uses TRBV28 and TRBJ1-6; D unresolved. V was shortened by 2 bases and J by 7 bases, with 15 bases between the two germline ends. This CDR3 is built from 16 residues. Per germline, CDR1 MDHEN and CDR2 SYDVKM. CDR3 nucleotide sequence: TGTGCCAGCAGTTTACTCGGTCAGATCCCAAATTCACCCCTCCACTTT. This codes for CASSLLGQIPNSPLHF.

The rearrangement links TRBV27 to TRBJ1-5; D not certain. The CDR3 runs to 13 residues. The ends were cut back, 5 bases at V and 2 bases at J, with 7 bases in the middle. Germline V gene sequence: CDR1 MNHEY, CDR2 SMNVEV (reference sequence). The CDR3 reads CASSMDRNQPQHF. CDR3 nucleotide sequence: TGTGCCAGCAGTATGGATCGCAATCAGCCCCAGCATTTT.

V is TRBV28 and J is TRBJ1-4; possibly TRBD1 for D (5 bases). The CDR3 is 11 amino acids. Trimming took 5 bases from V and 15 from J, leaving 13 bases between them. Germline values: CDR1 MDHEN, CDR2 SYDVKM. This chain's CDR3 is CASSPGHYLFF. As DNA, the CDR3 is TGTGCCAGCAGTCCCGGACATTATTTGTTTTTT.

The chain recombines TRBV9 with TRBJ1-1; TRBD1 agrees at 7 bases. V was pared by 6 bases and J by 4 bases, with 9 bases of the junction left unmatched. Germline CDR1 is SGDLS and CDR2 is YYNGEE. CDR3 length: 14 residues. CDR3 protein: CASNRDQGGTEAFF. DNA for the CDR3: TGTGCCAGCAACCGGGACCAGGGGGGCACTGAAGCTTTCTTT.

The chain employs TRBV7-8 and TRBJ1-1, with unresolved D. Trimming removed 8 bases at V and 3 bases at J, with 13 bases between. Germline V CDR1 and CDR2: SGHVS, FQNEAQ. CDR3 size: 13 residues. CDR3: CASRLALDTEAFF. In nucleotides, the CDR3 is TGTGCCAGCCGCCTAGCACTAGACACTGAAGCTTTCTTT.

The chain couples TRBV15 to TRBJ1-4, with D unclear. The CDR3 runs 14 residues. The germline V gene encodes CDR1 LNHNV and CDR2 YYDKDF (reference sequence). V was clipped by 0 bases and J by 13 bases, with 15 bases between them. This CDR3 reads CATSRDSAVERLFF. For the CDR3, the DNA is TGTGCCACCAGCAGAGATAGTGCAGTGGAGCGACTGTTTTTT.

V usage is TRBV10-3 and J usage is TRBJ1-1, with a possible D match to TRBD1 (5 bases). V lost 4 bases to trimming and J lost 1 base, with 10 bases between them. In germline, CDR1 is ENHRY, CDR2 SYGVKD. The CDR3 consists of 14 residues. This CDR3 reads CAISAEGRNTEAFF. CDR3 coding DNA: TGTGCCATCAGTGCTGAGGGGCGGAACACTGAAGCTTTCTTT.

The chain is built from TRBV10-1 and TRBJ2-2; D unclear. Trimming left V 8 bases short and J 3 bases short, with 4 bases between. Germline V gives CDR1 WNHNN, CDR2 SYGVQD (reference sequence). CDR3 length equals 11 residues. The CDR3, as DNA: TGCGCCAGCTCCCACACCGGGGAGCTGTTTTTT. Translated: CASSHTGELFF.

V and J are TRBV4-2 and TRBJ1-4; D ambiguous. V lost 2 bases to trimming and J lost 5 bases, with 18 bases between them. CDR1 is LGHNA, CDR2 YNFKEQ, per germline. This CDR3 region has 17 residues. CDR3 in amino acids: CASSQTWGSGKNEKLFF. CDR3 DNA sequence: TGTGCCAGCAGCCAAACTTGGGGAAGCGGAAAGAATGAAAAACTGTTTTTT.

This clone appeared once. The DNA of the CDR3 is TGTGCCAGCAGTGAAATCAGGATTAACACCGGGGAGCTGTTTTTT. Translated, it gives CASSEIRINTGELFF. This chain uses TRBV6-1 with TRBJ2-2; no clear D. The CDR3 is 15 amino acids. CDR1 and CDR2 (germline): MNHNS, SASEGT. V was pared by 2 bases and J by 2 bases, with 9 bases between.

There are a few counts of this clone. The rearrangement uses TRBV19 and TRBJ1-2, with D unclear. Germline V CDR1 and CDR2: LNHDA, SQIVND (reference sequence). The CDR3 consists of 15 residues. V shed 1 base and J shed 0 bases, with 9 bases lying between them. The CDR3 loop is CASSIGGYSNYGYTF. The CDR3 DNA follows: TGTGCCAGTAGTATAGGAGGTTATTCTAACTATGGCTACACCTTC.

The rearrangement links TRBV6-1 to TRBJ2-6; tentatively, D is TRBD1 (5 bases). CDR3 length: 15 residues. V lost 3 bases, J lost 4 bases, and 10 bases lay in between. Germline V lookup: CDR1 MNHNS, CDR2 SASEGT. Here the CDR3 reads CASSEKGYGANVLTF. CDR3 nucleotides: TGTGCCAGCAGTGAGAAGGGGTACGGGGCCAACGTCCTGACTTTC.

There are a few counts of this clone. V gene TRBV18 combines with J gene TRBJ1-2, with D unresolved. Germline assignment: CDR1 KGHSH and CDR2 LQKENI. Trimming removed 0 bases from V and 8 bases from J, with 16 bases in between. The CDR3 covers 15 residues. The CDR3 bases are TGTGCCAGCTCACCACCGGTAACGGACCGTAGGGGCTACACCTTC. This encodes CASSPPVTDRRGYTF. Using reference TRBV18 and TRBJ1-2 for the parts outside the CDR3, the full variable domain is NAGVMQNPRHLVRRRGQEARLRCSPMKGHSHVYWYRQLPEEGLKFMVYLQKENIIDESGMPKERFSAEFPKEGPSILRIQQVVRGDSAAYFCASSPPVTDRRGYTFGSGTRLTVV.

V gene TRBV6-4 combines with J gene TRBJ1-1, with no clear D. The CDR3 extends over 13 amino acids. Germline assignment: CDR1 MRHNA and CDR2 SNTAGT. V was cut by 5 bases and J by 1 base, with 8 bases left in between. CDR3 in amino acids: CASSQAGNTEAFF. The CDR3 DNA reads as TGTGCCAGCAGTCAGGCCGGGAACACTGAAGCTTTCTTT.

This sequence joins TRBV18 and TRBJ2-3; TRBD2 matches at 9 bases. Losses at the gene ends were 3 bases for V and 5 bases for J; bases not matched to a gene: 9. The CDR3 runs 16 residues. Germline CDR1 is KGHSH and CDR2 is LQKENI. The CDR3 loop reads CASSPPSGARGDTQYF. The CDR3 coding sequence is TGTGCCAGCTCACCCCCTAGCGGGGCGAGAGGAGATACGCAGTATTTT.

V usage is TRBV19 and J usage is TRBJ2-2, with D possibly being TRBD1 or TRBD2 (5 bases each). Germline loops: CDR1 LNHDA, CDR2 SQIVND (reference sequence). This CDR3 is 15 amino acids long. V was pared by 2 bases and J by 4 bases, with 11 bases between. DNA of the CDR3: TGTGCCAGTAGTATAATGACCGGGACCACCGGGGAGCTGTTTTTT. Translated: CASSIMTGTTGELFF.

The rearrangement uses TRBV2 and TRBJ2-7; weak D call: TRBD2 (5 bases). V lost 8 bases and J lost 6, with 23 bases in between. The CDR3 is made up of 15 amino acids. Germline V gene data show CDR1 as SNHLY and CDR2 as FYNNEI. The CDR3 DNA reads TGTGCCAGCGAGGGAACAGCCAGAGGTATTAGCGAGCAGTACTTC. Translation: CASEGTARGISEQYF.

The rearrangement joins TRBV6-1 to TRBJ1-5, with D possibly matching TRBD1 (5 bases). The V end lost 10 bases, the J end lost 0 bases, and 16 bases lay between the germline ends. In germline, CDR1 is MNHNS, CDR2 SASEGT. This CDR3 comprises 15 residues. CDR3 residues: CATRELQDSNQPQHF. The CDR3 DNA reads as TGTGCCACGAGAGAATTACAGGATAGCAATCAGCCCCAGCATTTT.

The chain links TRBV5-4 to TRBJ1-2, with a weak D call TRBD1 (5 bases). V was shortened by 4 bases and J by 4 bases, with 23 bases between the two germline ends. This CDR3 has 17 amino acids. Germline values: CDR1 SGHNT, CDR2 YYREEE (reference sequence). Here the CDR3 DNA reads TGTGCCAGCAGCCTGGCGGGGGACCTAAGGTTAATCTATGGCTACACCTTC. The encoded protein is CASSLAGDLRLIYGYTF.

The V gene is TRBV7-9, the J gene TRBJ1-1, with TRBD1 matching over 7 bases. CDR1 is SEHNR, CDR2 FQNEAQ, per germline (reference sequence). This CDR3 region has 12 residues. Trimming took 3 bases from V and 5 from J; bases not matched to a gene: 0. In nucleotides, the CDR3 is TGTGCCAGCAGCTTGACAGGGACTGAAGCTTTCTTT. This encodes CASSLTGTEAFF.

For the CDR3, the DNA is TGTGCCTGGAGGAGGTACGGGGCCGGGCGAGATGGCTACACCTTC. Translating gives CAWRRYGAGRDGYTF. This chain connects TRBV30 to TRBJ1-2, with a weak D call TRBD1 (5 bases). V dropped 3 bases and J dropped 6 bases, with 20 bases sitting between them. Germline V gene data show CDR1 as GTSNPN and CDR2 as SVGIG (reference sequence). The CDR3 runs 15 residues.